This TCR beta chain was identified during a study of beta chain features in type 1 diabetes. Study summary: All samples yielded roughly 100 million examined sorted cells.

This clone was counted between two and nine times. Its cognate antigen is unknown. Overall study findings and caveats: In all four CD4+ subsets, TCRB CDR3 length was significantly, moderately reduced in type 1 diabetes.

What was sequenced were expressed TCRB transcripts, since all of the isolated RNA had been reverse transcribed. This table comes from immunoSEQ multiplex PCR, and its TCRdb copy is limited to in-frame clones, with some not included. The sample consists of almost 350,000 clones, approximately 10% of them appearing once. The CDR3 is made up of 15 amino acids. The V end was cut by 5 bases, the J end by 2 bases, with 15 bases between. Germline CDR1 is SGHTA and CDR2 is FQGNSA. The clonotype was recovered from a man aged 25 to 45 with type 1 diabetes. Sequenced material: central memory CD4+ T cells from blood. The V gene is TRBV7-2, the J gene TRBJ1-2; a weak D match, TRBD1 (6 bases). The CDR3 DNA is TGTGCCAGCAGCGCAGAGGGGACACCAAACTATGGCTACACCTTC. It specifies CASSAEGTPNYGYTF.